Presented here are 23 T cell receptor beta chains from one specimen sequenced in a study of OX40 agonist ivuxolimab in advanced cancers. Produced via immunoSEQ multiplex PCR; TCRdb's table is partial and in-frame only. The table records approximately 65,000 clones, around nine tenths of them present only once. Sequences were derived from CD4+ or CD8+ T cells sorted from blood, sampled in a trial of the OX40 agonist ivuxolimab. The receptors shown here come from an adult with an advanced solid tumor such as melanoma, head and neck, liver or kidney cancer.

This clone has a handful of counts. The chain carries TRBV2 and TRBJ1-5; 9 bases agree with TRBD1. The J segment lost 7 bases and the V segment lost 5 bases, leaving 3 bases of the junction unmatched. CDR1 is SNHLY, CDR2 FYNNEI, per germline. This CDR3 has 13 residues. The CDR3 bases are TGTGCCAGCAGTTGGACAGGGGAGCAGCCCCAGCATTTT. Translated: CASSWTGEQPQHF. The full variable domain, with the rest looked up from reference TRBV2 and TRBJ1-5, is EPEVTQTPSHQVTQMGQEVILRCVPISNHLYFYWYRQILGQKVEFLVSFYNNEISEKSEIFDDQFSVERPDGSNFTLKIRSTKLEDSAMYFCASSWTGEQPQHFGDGTRLSIL.

The J gene is TRBJ2-1, the V gene TRBV7-2; D gene unclear. Trimming shortened V by 2 bases and J by 5 bases, and 10 bases separated the two germline ends. This CDR3 has 14 residues. Germline V gene sequence: CDR1 SGHTA, CDR2 FQGNSA. CDR3 in amino acids: CASSLTRQNNEQFF. For the CDR3, the DNA is TGTGCCAGCAGCTTAACCAGACAAAACAATGAGCAGTTCTTC. Full variable domain (remainder filled in from reference TRBV7-2 and TRBJ2-1): GAGVSQSPSNKVTEKGKDVELRCDPISGHTALYWYRQSLGQGLEFLIYFQGNSAPDKSGLPSDRFSAERTGGSVSTLTIQRTQQEDSAVYLCASSLTRQNNEQFFGPGTRLTVL.

V gene TRBV6-1 combines with J gene TRBJ2-5, with D maybe TRBD2 (5 bases). V shed 4 bases and J shed 5 bases, with 11 bases lying between them. Germline CDR1 MNHNS, CDR2 SASEGT. The CDR3 sequence is 13 residues long. The CDR3 nucleotides are TGTGCCAGCAGTGTCTACCGCGGGGAGACCCAGTACTTC. This translates into CASSVYRGETQYF.

V gene TRBV29-1 combines with J gene TRBJ1-5, with D possibly TRBD1 on 6 matching bases. The CDR3 length is 13 residues. Per the germline V gene, CDR1 is SQVTM and CDR2 is ANQGSEA. The germline V and J ends were trimmed by 4 bases and 4 bases, with 11 bases remaining between them. The CDR3 DNA follows: TGCAGCGTTGGAACAGGGCTTAATCAGCCCCAGCATTTT. This sequence encodes CSVGTGLNQPQHF.

This chain joins TRBV19 and TRBJ2-1; 7 bases agree with TRBD2. With V trimmed by 4 bases and J by 5 bases, 11 bases remained unmatched. Per germline, CDR1 LNHDA and CDR2 SQIVND (reference sequence). The CDR3 contains 16 residues. CDR3 DNA sequence: TGTGCCAGTAGTACCAACCGGGACTACCTGAACAATGAGCAGTTCTTC. Translation: CASSTNRDYLNNEQFF.

CDR3 sequence reads: CASSFGTSGRYEETQYF. The CDR3 DNA sequence: TGTGCCAGCAGTTTCGGGACTAGCGGGAGGTATGAAGAGACCCAGTACTTC. V gene TRBV28 combines with J gene TRBJ2-5, with TRBD2 matching over 15 bases. This CDR3 spans 17 amino acids. V trimming: 3 bases; J trimming: 3 bases; junction bases outside the gene matches: 5. Germline V CDR1 and CDR2: MDHEN, SYDVKM.

The gene calls are TRBV2 and TRBJ2-1; 7 nucleotides agree with TRBD2. The CDR3 covers 11 residues. Germline values: CDR1 SNHLY, CDR2 FYNNEI. Trimming took 6 bases from V and 9 from J; bases not matched to a gene: 2. CDR3 nucleotide sequence: TGTGCCAGCAGCGGACTAGTTGAGCAGTTCTTC. It specifies CASSGLVEQFF.

The rearrangement links TRBV10-3 to TRBJ2-5; 11 positions match TRBD2. V was pared by 2 bases and J by 5 bases, with 13 bases of the junction left unmatched. Germline loops: CDR1 ENHRY, CDR2 SYGVKD. This CDR3 comprises 18 residues. CDR3 coding DNA: TGTGCCATCAGTGAGGGAAATAGCGGGAGGGCTTACGGGGAGACCCAGTACTTC. This translates into CAISEGNSGRAYGETQYF.

This clone has just one count. The V call is TRBV4-3, the J call TRBJ2-6, with 9 bases aligning to TRBD1. V lost 4 bases and J lost 12; bases outside the gene matches: 13. CDR1 is LGHNA, CDR2 YSLEER, per germline. The CDR3 length is 16 residues. DNA of the CDR3: TGCGCCAGCAGCCTCCACCTTGAGGACAGGGGAAGCGTCCTGACTTTC. Translated: CASSLHLEDRGSVLTF.

This chain links TRBV7-2 with TRBJ2-1, with 9 bases fitting TRBD2. Looked up from germline, CDR1 is SGHTA and CDR2 is FQGNSA. Losses at the gene ends were 0 bases for V and 2 bases for J; bases not matched to a gene: 17. The CDR3 totals 21 residues. This chain's CDR3 is CASSLAPGLALITPTYNEQFF. The CDR3 region has the DNA TGTGCCAGCAGCTTAGCCCCGGGACTAGCCCTAATAACCCCTACCTACAATGAGCAGTTCTTC.

The V and J genes are TRBV19 and TRBJ2-7, with D perhaps TRBD2 (6 bases). The V end lost 2 bases, the J end lost 5 bases, and 16 bases lay between the germline ends. The CDR3 is 15 amino acids. The germline V gene encodes CDR1 LNHDA and CDR2 SQIVND (reference sequence). This CDR3 is CASSIRAGSAHEQYF. The CDR3 nucleotides read TGTGCCAGTAGTATAAGGGCGGGATCAGCCCACGAGCAGTACTTC. Combining the CDR3 with reference TRBV19 and TRBJ2-7 gives the whole variable domain DGGITQSPKYLFRKEGQNVTLSCEQNLNHDAMYWYRQDPGQGLRLIYYSQIVNDFQKGDIAEGYSVSREKKESFPLTVTSAQKNPTAFYLCASSIRAGSAHEQYFGPGTRLTVT.

The chain uses TRBV4-3 and TRBJ1-2; TRBD1 agrees at 9 bases. The CDR3 has 17 amino acids. Losses at the gene ends were 2 bases for V and 0 bases for J; bases not matched to a gene: 7. Germline V lookup: CDR1 LGHNA, CDR2 YSLEER. CDR3 in DNA: TGCGCCAGCAGCCAAAATATCGGGACAGGGACTAACTATGGCTACACCTTC. This sequence encodes CASSQNIGTGTNYGYTF.

The rearrangement joins TRBV6-6 to TRBJ1-2; D remains unclear. CDR1 and CDR2 (germline): MNHNY, SVGAGI (reference sequence). V was clipped by 7 bases and J by 8 bases, with 17 bases between them. The CDR3 is 13 residues long. The CDR3 nucleotides are TGTGCCAGCAATGAGTTGGGGAGGGCCGGCTACACCTTC. Translated: CASNELGRAGYTF.

This chain uses TRBV10-3 with TRBJ2-7, with D possibly TRBD2 on 5 matching bases. The ends were cut back, 10 bases at V and 3 bases at J, with 16 bases in the middle. This CDR3 has 13 residues. Germline lookup yields CDR1 ENHRY and CDR2 SYGVKD. DNA of the CDR3: TGTGCCACCAATGGGTGGACTGACTACGAGCAGTACTTC. The encoded protein is CATNGWTDYEQYF.

V usage is TRBV4-3 and J usage is TRBJ1-5, with D possibly matching TRBD1 (6 bases). The V gene's germline CDR1 is LGHNA and CDR2 YSLEER. V lost 3 bases, J lost 6 bases, and 18 bases lay in between. CDR3 length equals 16 residues. CDR3 coding DNA: TGCGCCAGCAGCCAGGATACCGGAACAGGGAGTCAGCCCCAGCATTTT. It codes for CASSQDTGTGSQPQHF.

The genes are TRBV7-2 and TRBJ2-7, with TRBD1 identical over 8 bases. The germline V gene has CDR1 SGHTA and CDR2 FQGNSA. J gave up 6 bases and V 5 bases, and 9 bases lay outside the gene matches. CDR3 length: 14 amino acids. The CDR3 coding sequence is TGTGCCAGCAGCCCCCAGCAGGACAGGGCCGAGCAGTACTTC. Amino acids: CASSPQQDRAEQYF.

This chain connects TRBV2 to TRBJ2-5; 9 bases are shared with TRBD2. The germline gives CDR1 SNHLY, CDR2 FYNNEI. With V trimmed by 8 bases and J by 2 bases, 6 bases remained unmatched. There are 14 residues in the CDR3. The CDR3 DNA follows: TGTGCCAGCCACCTAGCGGGGACACAAGAGACCCAGTACTTC. Its protein product is CASHLAGTQETQYF.

The V and J genes are TRBV28 and TRBJ1-1; the D is unclear. The CDR3 contains 14 residues. Germline V gene lookup returns CDR1 MDHEN and CDR2 SYDVKM. Deletions cut 4 bases from V and 1 base from J, with 10 bases between. The CDR3 here is CASSSSQGNTEAFF. The CDR3, as DNA: TGTGCCAGCAGTTCATCCCAAGGGAACACTGAAGCTTTCTTT. Drawing the rest from reference TRBV28 and TRBJ1-1, the complete variable domain is DVKVTQSSRYLVKRTGEKVFLECVQDMDHENMFWYRQDPGLGLRLIYFSYDVKMKEKGDIPEGYSVSREKKERFSLILESASTNQTSMYLCASSSSQGNTEAFFGQGTRLTVV.

V usage is TRBV7-9 and J usage is TRBJ2-2; 11 nucleotides line up with TRBD2. The CDR3 extends over 14 amino acids. V gave up 5 bases and J gave up 6 bases; unmatched junction bases: 2. CDR1 SEHNR and CDR2 FQNEAQ come from the germline V gene (reference sequence). The CDR3 reads CASSEGLAAGELFF. The CDR3 DNA reads TGTGCCAGCAGCGAGGGACTAGCGGCCGGGGAGCTGTTTTTT.

V usage is TRBV11-2 and J usage is TRBJ2-3; D call uncertain. V lost 3 bases and J 2 bases, leaving 6 bases between the germline ends. The CDR3 extends over 13 amino acids. Per germline, CDR1 SGHAT and CDR2 FQNNGV. The CDR3 reads CASSLGFTDTQYF. Here the CDR3 DNA reads TGTGCCAGCAGCTTGGGGTTCACAGATACGCAGTATTTT. The full variable domain, completed using reference TRBV11-2 and TRBJ2-3, is EAGVAQSPRYKIIEKRQSVAFWCNPISGHATLYWYQQILGQGPKLLIQFQNNGVVDDSQLPKDRFSAERLKGVDSTLKIQPAKLEDSAVYLCASSLGFTDTQYFGPGTRLTVL.

The chain has TRBV27 and TRBJ2-2; 9 bases fit TRBD2. V lost 6 bases and J lost 0; bases outside the gene matches: 5. The CDR3 has 16 amino acids. Per the germline V gene, CDR1 is MNHEY and CDR2 is SMNVEV (reference sequence). The CDR3 DNA reads as TGTGCCAGCAGAGGGGAGCGGGAGGCGAACACCGGGGAGCTGTTTTTT. It specifies CASRGEREANTGELFF.

The V gene is TRBV9, the J gene TRBJ2-2; D gene unclear. The V end was cut by 0 bases, the J end by 0 bases, with 6 bases between. Germline V gene sequence: CDR1 SGDLS, CDR2 YYNGEE. This CDR3 has 15 amino acids. The CDR3 reads CASSVGPANTGELFF. In DNA, the CDR3 is TGTGCCAGCAGCGTAGGCCCTGCGAACACCGGGGAGCTGTTTTTT. The full variable domain, its missing parts supplied by reference TRBV9 and TRBJ2-2, is DSGVTQTPKHLITATGQRVTLRCSPRSGDLSVYWYQQSLDQGLQFLIQYYNGEERAKGNILERFSAQQFPDLHSELNLSSLELGDSALYFCASSVGPANTGELFFGEGSRLTVL.

This clone is a singleton in its sample. The rearrangement joins TRBV13 to TRBJ1-3; no definite D call. The V end lost 5 bases, the J end lost 0 bases, and 8 bases lay between the germline ends. Germline CDR1 reads PRHDT; CDR2 reads FYEKMQ (reference sequence). The CDR3 loop spans 14 amino acids. The CDR3 bases are TGTGCCAGCAGCCCTTCGAGCTCTGGAAACACCATATATTTT. As protein: CASSPSSSGNTIYF.